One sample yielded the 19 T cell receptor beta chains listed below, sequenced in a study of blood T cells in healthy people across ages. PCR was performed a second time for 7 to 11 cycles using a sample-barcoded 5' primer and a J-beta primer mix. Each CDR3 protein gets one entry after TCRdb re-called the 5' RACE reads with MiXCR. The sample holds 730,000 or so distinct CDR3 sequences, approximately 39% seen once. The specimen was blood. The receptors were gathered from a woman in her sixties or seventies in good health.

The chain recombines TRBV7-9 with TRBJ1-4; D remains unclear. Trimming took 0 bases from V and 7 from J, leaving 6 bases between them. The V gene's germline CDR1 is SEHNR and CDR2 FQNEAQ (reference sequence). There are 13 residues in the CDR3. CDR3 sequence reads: CASSLAGTEKLFF. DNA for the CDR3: TGTGCCAGCAGCTTAGCTGGTACTGAAAAACTGTTTTTT.

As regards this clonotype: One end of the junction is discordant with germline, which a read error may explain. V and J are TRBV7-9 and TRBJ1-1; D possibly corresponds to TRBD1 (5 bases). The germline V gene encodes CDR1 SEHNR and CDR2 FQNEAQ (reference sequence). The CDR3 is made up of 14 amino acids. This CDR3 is CASSLEGRGTEAFF. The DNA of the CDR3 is TGTGCCAGCAGTTTAGAGGGGCGGGGGACTGAAGCTTTCTTT.

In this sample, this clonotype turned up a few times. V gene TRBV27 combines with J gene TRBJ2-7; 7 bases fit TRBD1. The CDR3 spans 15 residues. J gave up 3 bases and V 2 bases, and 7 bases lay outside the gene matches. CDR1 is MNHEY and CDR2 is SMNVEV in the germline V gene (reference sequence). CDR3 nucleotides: TGTGCCAGCAGTTTAGAGGGACAGATTAGCTACGAGCAGTACTTC. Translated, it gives CASSLEGQISYEQYF.

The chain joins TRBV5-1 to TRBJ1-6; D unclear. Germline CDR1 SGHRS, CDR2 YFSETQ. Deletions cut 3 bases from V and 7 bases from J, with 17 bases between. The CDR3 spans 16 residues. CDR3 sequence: CASSSGVVSRNSPLHF. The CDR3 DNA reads TGCGCCAGCAGCTCAGGTGTTGTTTCGCGGAATTCACCCCTCCACTTT.

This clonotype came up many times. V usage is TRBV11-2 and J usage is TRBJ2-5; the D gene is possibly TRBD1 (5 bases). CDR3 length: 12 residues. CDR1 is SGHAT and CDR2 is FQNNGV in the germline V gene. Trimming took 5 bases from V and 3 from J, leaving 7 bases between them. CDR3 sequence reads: CASSEGEETQYF. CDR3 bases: TGTGCCAGCAGCGAAGGGGAAGAGACCCAGTACTTC.

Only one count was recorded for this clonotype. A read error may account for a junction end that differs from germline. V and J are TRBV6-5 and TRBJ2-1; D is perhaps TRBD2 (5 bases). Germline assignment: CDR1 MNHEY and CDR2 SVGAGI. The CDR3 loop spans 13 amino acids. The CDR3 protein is CARSDEGYNEQFF. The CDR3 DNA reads TGTGCCCGCAGTGACGAGGGCTACAATGAGCAGTTCTTC.

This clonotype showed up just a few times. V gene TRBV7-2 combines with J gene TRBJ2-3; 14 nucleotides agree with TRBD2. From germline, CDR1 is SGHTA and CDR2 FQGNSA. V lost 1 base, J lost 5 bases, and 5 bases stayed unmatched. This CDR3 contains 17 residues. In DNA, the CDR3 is TGTGCCAGCAGCTTAGGGGGACTAGCGGGGGCCCTAGATACGCAGTATTTT. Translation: CASSLGGLAGALDTQYF. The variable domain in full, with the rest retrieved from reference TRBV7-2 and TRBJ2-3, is GAGVSQSPSNKVTEKGKDVELRCDPISGHTALYWYRQSLGQGLEFLIYFQGNSAPDKSGLPSDRFSAERTGGSVSTLTIQRTQQEDSAVYLCASSLGGLAGALDTQYFGPGTRLTVL.

The CDR3 DNA is TGTGCCAGCAGCGGAATAGCGGGAGGGCCTGTAAATGAGCAGTTCTTC. Translation: CASSGIAGGPVNEQFF. The V and J genes are TRBV9 and TRBJ2-1, with 11 nucleotides matching TRBD2. The germline gives CDR1 SGDLS, CDR2 YYNGEE. The V segment lost 3 bases and the J segment 7 bases; nucleotides outside the gene matches: 9. The CDR3 is 16 amino acids. Complete variable domain (other parts from reference TRBV9 and TRBJ2-1): DSGVTQTPKHLITATGQRVTLRCSPRSGDLSVYWYQQSLDQGLQFLIQYYNGEERAKGNILERFSAQQFPDLHSELNLSSLELGDSALYFCASSGIAGGPVNEQFFGPGTRLTVL.

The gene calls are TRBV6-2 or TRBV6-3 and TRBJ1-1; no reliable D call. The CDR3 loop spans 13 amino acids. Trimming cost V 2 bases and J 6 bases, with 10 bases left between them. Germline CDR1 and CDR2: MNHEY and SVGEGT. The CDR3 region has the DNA TGTGCCAGCAGTTACGGGCCAAAACCTGAAGCTTTCTTT. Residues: CASSYGPKPEAFF.

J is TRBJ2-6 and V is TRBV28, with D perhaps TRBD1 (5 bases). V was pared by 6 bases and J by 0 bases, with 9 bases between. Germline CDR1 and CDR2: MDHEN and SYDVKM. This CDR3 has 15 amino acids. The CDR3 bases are TGTGCCAGCAGAACAGGAGTCTCTGGGGCCAACGTCCTGACTTTC. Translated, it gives CASRTGVSGANVLTF. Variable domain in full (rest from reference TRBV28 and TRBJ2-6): DVKVTQSSRYLVKRTGEKVFLECVQDMDHENMFWYRQDPGLGLRLIYFSYDVKMKEKGDIPEGYSVSREKKERFSLILESASTNQTSMYLCASRTGVSGANVLTFGAGSRLTVL.

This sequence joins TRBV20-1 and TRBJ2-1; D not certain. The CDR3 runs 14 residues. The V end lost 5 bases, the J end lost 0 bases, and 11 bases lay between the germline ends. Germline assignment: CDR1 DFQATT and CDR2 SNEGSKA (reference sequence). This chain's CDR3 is CSADLVTSYNEQFF. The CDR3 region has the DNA TGCAGTGCTGACCTCGTCACCTCCTACAATGAGCAGTTCTTC.

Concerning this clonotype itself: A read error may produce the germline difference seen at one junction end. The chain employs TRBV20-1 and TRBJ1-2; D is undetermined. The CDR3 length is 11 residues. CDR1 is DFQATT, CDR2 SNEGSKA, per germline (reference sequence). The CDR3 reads CGATTFYGYTF. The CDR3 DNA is TGCGGTGCCACTACCTTTTATGGCTACACCTTC.

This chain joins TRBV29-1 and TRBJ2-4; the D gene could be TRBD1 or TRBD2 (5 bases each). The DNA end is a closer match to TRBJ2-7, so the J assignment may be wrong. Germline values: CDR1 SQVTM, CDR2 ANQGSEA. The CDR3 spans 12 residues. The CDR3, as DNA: TGCAGCGTTGGGGGGACCTATTACGAGCAGTACTTC. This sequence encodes CSVGGTYYEQYF.

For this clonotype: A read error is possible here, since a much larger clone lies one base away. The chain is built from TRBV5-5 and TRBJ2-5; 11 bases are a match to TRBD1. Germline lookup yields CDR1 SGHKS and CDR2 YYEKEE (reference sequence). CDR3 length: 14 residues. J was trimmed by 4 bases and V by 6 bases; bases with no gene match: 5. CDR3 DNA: TGTGCCAGCATTCGGACAGGGGGCACAGAGACCCAGTACTTC. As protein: CASIRTGGTETQYF.

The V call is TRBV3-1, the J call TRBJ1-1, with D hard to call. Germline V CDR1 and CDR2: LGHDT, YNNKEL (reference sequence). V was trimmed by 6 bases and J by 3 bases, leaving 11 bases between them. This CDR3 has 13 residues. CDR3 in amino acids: CASSRVKDTEAFF. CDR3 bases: TGTGCCAGCAGTAGGGTTAAGGACACTGAAGCTTTCTTT.

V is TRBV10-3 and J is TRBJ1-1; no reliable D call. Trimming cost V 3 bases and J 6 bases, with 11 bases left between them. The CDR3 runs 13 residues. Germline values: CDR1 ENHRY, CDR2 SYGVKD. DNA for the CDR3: TGTGCCATCAGTGACACCCCGGCGGCTGAAGCTTTCTTT. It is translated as CAISDTPAAEAFF.

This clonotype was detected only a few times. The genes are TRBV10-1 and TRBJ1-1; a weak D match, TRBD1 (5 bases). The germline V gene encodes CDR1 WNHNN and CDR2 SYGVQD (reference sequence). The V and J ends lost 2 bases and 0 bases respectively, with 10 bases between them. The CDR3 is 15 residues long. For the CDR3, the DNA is TGCGCCAGCAGTGAGCTTCGGGGGATGAACACTGAAGCTTTCTTT. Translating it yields CASSELRGMNTEAFF.

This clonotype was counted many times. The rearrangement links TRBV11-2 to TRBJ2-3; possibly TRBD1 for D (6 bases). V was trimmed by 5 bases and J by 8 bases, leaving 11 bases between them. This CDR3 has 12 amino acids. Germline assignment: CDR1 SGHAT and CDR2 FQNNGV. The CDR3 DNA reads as TGTGCCAGCAGCGCAGGGGTGGGTACGCAGTATTTT. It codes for CASSAGVGTQYF.

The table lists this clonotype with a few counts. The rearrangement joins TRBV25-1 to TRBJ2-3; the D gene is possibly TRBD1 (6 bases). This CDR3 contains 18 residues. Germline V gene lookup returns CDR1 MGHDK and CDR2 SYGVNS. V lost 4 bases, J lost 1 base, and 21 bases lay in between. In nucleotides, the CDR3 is TGTGCCAGCAGTGTCGGCCCCGTTGGGGGACACCGCACAGATACGCAGTATTTT. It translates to CASSVGPVGGHRTDTQYF.